This passage covers 23 T cell receptor beta chains from one sample sequenced in a study of T-cell memory formation after mild COVID-19. Each CDR3 protein gets one entry after TCRdb re-called the 5' RACE reads with MiXCR. Of roughly 180,000 distinct CDR3 sequences in the sample, about a fifth are singletons; the top ten hold roughly 3.9%. What was sequenced was PBMCs or a T cell subset sorted from them (not recorded which). The source is a young man who had mild COVID-19 (a few samples of this study predate the infection). Cell type and time point are not known.

This clonotype was seen a handful of times. The chain uses TRBV4-1 and TRBJ2-1, with D unresolved. V shed 0 bases and J shed 6 bases, with 15 bases lying between them. The V gene's germline CDR1 is MGHRA and CDR2 YSYEKL. This CDR3 is built from 16 residues. CDR3 sequence (DNA): TGCGCCAGCAGCCAAGATGGGCGGAGAGGCTTCAATGAGCAGTTCTTC. It codes for CASSQDGRRGFNEQFF.

The chain combines TRBV2 with TRBJ2-1; TRBD1 agrees at 9 bases. V lost 5 bases, J lost 4 bases, and 3 bases stayed unmatched. CDR3 length: 14 residues. CDR1 and CDR2 (germline): SNHLY, FYNNEI. The CDR3 protein is CASSWGQGYNEQFF. DNA of the CDR3: TGTGCCAGCAGTTGGGGACAGGGATACAATGAGCAGTTCTTC.

The chain joins TRBV5-4 to TRBJ2-1; 8 nucleotides match TRBD1. The V and J ends lost 4 bases and 5 bases, in that order; junction bases with no gene match: 11. CDR1 is SGHNT and CDR2 is YYREEE in the germline V gene (reference sequence). The CDR3 sequence is 16 residues long. DNA for the CDR3: TGTGCCAGCAGCCTGGGAGGAGGACAGGGAGACAATGAGCAGTTCTTC. It translates to CASSLGGGQGDNEQFF.

This clonotype was observed once. The rearrangement joins TRBV5-1 to TRBJ2-1, with 9 bases lining up with TRBD2. V shed 7 bases and J 4 bases; nucleotides not matched to a gene: 12. Looked up from germline, CDR1 is SGHRS and CDR2 is YFSETQ. The CDR3 has 16 amino acids. Here the CDR3 DNA reads TGCGCCAGCGCCGGGCCTGGCGGGGGGGCATACAATGAGCAGTTCTTC. This encodes CASAGPGGGAYNEQFF.

V gene TRBV12-3 or TRBV12-4 combines with J gene TRBJ1-5, with unresolved D. The V and J ends lost 6 bases and 6 bases respectively, with 12 bases between them. The CDR3 sequence is 13 residues long. This CDR3 is CASSTSFFQPQHF. CDR3 DNA: TGTGCCAGCAGCACTTCGTTCTTTCAGCCCCAGCATTTT.

The table lists this clonotype with many counts. V gene TRBV7-2 combines with J gene TRBJ1-1; no definite D call. The V end was cut by 4 bases, the J end by 3 bases, with 9 bases between. The CDR3 spans 13 residues. CDR1 is SGHTA and CDR2 is FQGNSA in the germline V gene. The chain's CDR3 is CASSWGWDTEAFF. As DNA, the CDR3 is TGTGCCAGCAGCTGGGGATGGGACACTGAAGCTTTCTTT.

V is TRBV29-1 and J is TRBJ2-2; no reliable D call. V gave up 6 bases and J gave up 7 bases, with 15 bases separating them. The V gene's germline CDR1 is SQVTM and CDR2 ANQGSEA. The CDR3 runs 13 residues. CDR3 nucleotide sequence: TGCAGCGTCACCACCTCCTTAGGCGGGGAGCTGTTTTTT. Its translation is CSVTTSLGGELFF.

The gene calls are TRBV3-1 and TRBJ2-5, with D uncertain. Trimming shortened V by 0 bases and J by 5 bases, and 7 bases separated the two germline ends. The CDR3 covers 13 residues. CDR1 LGHDT and CDR2 YNNKEL come from the germline V gene (reference sequence). The CDR3 spells CASSQEMVETQYF. CDR3 nucleotide sequence: TGTGCCAGCAGCCAAGAAATGGTGGAGACCCAGTACTTC.

V gene TRBV6-6 combines with J gene TRBJ2-1, with 10 nucleotides matching TRBD2. The CDR3 length is 15 residues. J gave up 8 bases and V 6 bases, and 10 bases lay outside the gene matches. The germline V gene encodes CDR1 MNHNY and CDR2 SVGAGI (reference sequence). CDR3 residues: CASRTKRGGSDEQFF. CDR3 DNA sequence: TGTGCCAGCAGAACCAAGCGGGGGGGCAGCGATGAGCAGTTCTTC.

The chain uses TRBV7-8 and TRBJ2-1, with 9 bases fitting TRBD2. Germline V gene data show CDR1 as SGHVS and CDR2 as FQNEAQ. The J segment lost 7 bases and the V segment lost 5 bases, leaving 9 bases of the junction unmatched. The CDR3 has 15 amino acids. The CDR3 coding sequence is TGTGCCAGCAGCCCAACCTGGCGGGGGGGTAATGAGCAGTTCTTC. It is translated as CASSPTWRGGNEQFF.

The chain recombines TRBV3-1 with TRBJ2-4; a possible D gene is TRBD2 (5 bases). The CDR3 length is 15 residues. Trimming removed 5 bases at V and 2 bases at J, with 13 bases between. Germline CDR1 LGHDT, CDR2 YNNKEL (reference sequence). The CDR3 sequence: CASSIAFVTKNIQYF. CDR3 coding DNA: TGTGCCAGCAGCATAGCGTTTGTAACCAAAAACATTCAGTACTTC.

The chain employs TRBV6-6 and TRBJ1-2; D is ambiguous. Germline CDR1 reads MNHNY; CDR2 reads SVGAGI (reference sequence). There are 13 residues in the CDR3. Trimming pared 4 bases from V and 3 bases from J, leaving 9 bases between. In DNA, the CDR3 is TGTGCCAGCAGTTTAGGTGCTGACTATGGCTACACCTTC. It translates to CASSLGADYGYTF.

Here the CDR3 DNA reads TGCGCCAGCACCGAGCCCCCCAGGTTTGAGCAGTTCTTC. Amino acid sequence: CASTEPPRFEQFF. The V call is TRBV5-1, the J call TRBJ2-1; D is unclear. Germline lookup yields CDR1 SGHRS and CDR2 YFSETQ. This CDR3 comprises 13 residues. With 6 bases removed from V and 9 bases from J, the gap between germline ends came to 16 bases. The variable domain in full, completed from reference TRBV5-1 and TRBJ2-1, reads KAGVTQTPRYLIKTRGQQVTLSCSPISGHRSVSWYQQTPGQGLQFLFEYFSETQRNKGNFPGRFSGRQFSNSRSEMNVSTLELGDSALYLCASTEPPRFEQFFGPGTRLTVL.

This clonotype was recorded a few times. This chain connects TRBV29-1 to TRBJ2-3, with TRBD1 identical over 9 bases. Germline lookup yields CDR1 SQVTM and CDR2 ANQGSEA. The V segment lost 6 bases and the J segment 8 bases; nucleotides outside the gene matches: 6. This CDR3 is built from 12 residues. CDR3: CSVFPTGGTQYF. The DNA of the CDR3 is TGCAGCGTCTTCCCGACAGGGGGTACGCAGTATTTT.

The sample holds a few counts of this clonotype. V gene TRBV10-1 combines with J gene TRBJ2-5, with TRBD1 matching 8 bases. With V trimmed by 5 bases and J by 5 bases, 13 bases remained unmatched. The CDR3 length is 16 residues. Germline V gives CDR1 WNHNN, CDR2 SYGVQD (reference sequence). CDR3 in DNA: TGCGCCAGCAGTCCCACAGGGGGACACCAGAGGGAGACCCAGTACTTC. Its translation is CASSPTGGHQRETQYF.

This clonotype was observed a single time. At one boundary the junction diverges from the germline segment, which might be a read error. J is TRBJ2-5 and V is TRBV2, with a weak D call TRBD2 (5 bases). The CDR3 totals 12 residues. CDR1 SNHLY and CDR2 FYNNEI come from the germline V gene. The DNA for the CDR3 is TGTGTCAGCTCTGAGGGCCGGGAGACCCAGTACTTC. Its translation: CVSSEGRETQYF.

The J gene is TRBJ2-5, the V gene TRBV3-1, with unresolved D. The CDR3 covers 13 residues. Germline CDR1 and CDR2: LGHDT and YNNKEL (reference sequence). V was shortened by 3 bases and J by 4 bases, with 9 bases between the two germline ends. This CDR3 reads CASSQESRETQYF. The CDR3 nucleotides are TGTGCCAGCAGCCAGGAGTCGAGAGAGACCCAGTACTTC.

The chain combines TRBV7-2 with TRBJ1-4; TRBD1 agrees at 7 bases. CDR3 size: 14 residues. V lost 5 bases to trimming and J lost 5 bases; unmatched junction nucleotides: 5. Germline lookup yields CDR1 SGHTA and CDR2 FQGNSA. CDR3 sequence reads: CASSPQQGNEKLFF. The CDR3 region has the DNA TGTGCCAGCAGCCCCCAACAGGGGAATGAAAAACTGTTTTTT. The full variable domain, its missing parts supplied by reference TRBV7-2 and TRBJ1-4, is GAGVSQSPSNKVTEKGKDVELRCDPISGHTALYWYRQSLGQGLEFLIYFQGNSAPDKSGLPSDRFSAERTGGSVSTLTIQRTQQEDSAVYLCASSPQQGNEKLFFGSGTQLSVL.

This clonotype was seen repeatedly, ten times or more. The CDR3 here is CASSQEFSGNTIYF. The CDR3 DNA reads TGCGCCAGCAGCCAAGAGTTCTCTGGAAACACCATATATTTT. The chain recombines TRBV5-1 with TRBJ1-3, with D hard to call. Germline V gene sequence: CDR1 SGHRS, CDR2 YFSETQ. The length of the CDR3 is 14 residues. V gave up 4 bases and J gave up 0 bases, with 8 bases separating them.

This clonotype turned up a few times. The CDR3 protein is CASAMTGRGNTIYF. The CDR3 bases are TGCGCCAGCGCGATGACAGGGAGGGGAAACACCATATATTTT. The chain carries TRBV10-2 and TRBJ1-3, with 7 nucleotides matching TRBD1. V shed 8 bases and J 4 bases; nucleotides not matched to a gene: 8. Germline loops: CDR1 WSHSY, CDR2 SAAADI. The CDR3 is made up of 14 amino acids.

This clonotype has just a few counts. The J gene is TRBJ2-5, the V gene TRBV11-1; D may be TRBD2 (6 bases). Germline assignment: CDR1 SGHAT and CDR2 FQDESV (reference sequence). The CDR3 totals 13 residues. The V and J ends lost 5 bases and 5 bases respectively, with 12 bases between them. CDR3 region: CASSPLARETQYF. For the CDR3, the DNA is TGTGCCAGCAGCCCCCTAGCGCGGGAGACCCAGTACTTC.

The chain joins TRBV7-2 to TRBJ2-7, with D unclear. Germline values: CDR1 SGHTA, CDR2 FQGNSA. V lost 5 bases and J lost 0, with 8 bases in between. The CDR3 runs 13 residues. The CDR3 sequence: CASSPDSSYEQYF. The CDR3 nucleotides are TGTGCCAGCAGCCCTGATAGCTCCTACGAGCAGTACTTC.

This clonotype was found many times. This rearrangement joins TRBV7-2 to TRBJ2-1, with 11 bases that match TRBD2. This CDR3 spans 16 amino acids. Losses at the gene ends were 3 bases for V and 1 base for J; bases not matched to a gene: 2. The germline V gene has CDR1 SGHTA and CDR2 FQGNSA. Written as DNA, the CDR3 is TGTGCCAGCAGCTTGTCTAGCGGGGGGTCCTACAATGAGCAGTTCTTC. Translating it yields CASSLSSGGSYNEQFF.